These 15 T cell receptor beta chains were all obtained from the same sample, sequenced in a study of cytomegalovirus exposure and HLA in healthy donors. The PCR contained 60 Vbeta and 13 Jbeta primers. Measured with immunoSEQ multiplex PCR; TCRdb has only the in-frame clones, and not every one. The data contain some 160,000 clones, roughly 78% of them singletons. Input material: PBMCs. These receptors originate from a woman aged 40 to 55 in good health and CMV-seronegative.

The J gene is TRBJ2-7, the V gene TRBV10-3; 11 positions match TRBD2. Germline lookup yields CDR1 ENHRY and CDR2 SYGVKD. J was trimmed by 2 bases and V by 6 bases; bases with no gene match: 12. There are 17 residues in the CDR3. CDR3 sequence reads: CAIRTPPGTSGAYEQYF. CDR3 DNA: TGTGCCATCAGGACACCCCCCGGGACTAGCGGCGCCTACGAGCAGTACTTC.

This sequence joins TRBV7-2 and TRBJ2-7; D gene ambiguous. V lost 1 base, J lost 0 bases, and 10 bases lay in between. The germline V gene has CDR1 SGHTA and CDR2 FQGNSA. The CDR3 runs 15 residues. The DNA for the CDR3 is TGTGCCAGCAGCTTAGTAGGAGTGAGCTCCTACGAGCAGTACTTC. Its protein is CASSLVGVSSYEQYF.

Here the CDR3 reads CASSFGGLNTEAFF. For the CDR3, the DNA is TGTGCCAGCAGTTTTGGGGGCTTGAACACTGAAGCTTTCTTT. V gene TRBV27 combines with J gene TRBJ1-1, with a weak D call TRBD1 (6 bases). The CDR3 runs to 14 residues. Looked up from germline, CDR1 is MNHEY and CDR2 is SMNVEV (reference sequence). With 3 bases removed from V and 0 bases from J, the gap between germline ends came to 8 bases.

This clone was recorded at least ten times. The chain recombines TRBV4-2 with TRBJ1-4; D is undetermined. Germline assignment: CDR1 LGHNA and CDR2 YNFKEQ. Trimming took off 8 bases at V and 3 bases at J, with 16 bases between the two ends. There are 15 residues in the CDR3. The CDR3 coding sequence is TGTGCCAGCCGGGGTTCCAGTGAAGCTAATGAAAAACTGTTTTTT. Its translation is CASRGSSEANEKLFF.

The V call is TRBV7-9, the J call TRBJ1-1; 11 nucleotides match TRBD1. CDR3 length: 16 amino acids. J was trimmed by 7 bases and V by 1 base; bases with no gene match: 8. Germline V gene lookup returns CDR1 SEHNR and CDR2 FQNEAQ (reference sequence). The CDR3 is CASSLVGQGAGFEAFF. Written as DNA, the CDR3 is TGTGCCAGCAGCTTAGTCGGACAGGGGGCGGGCTTTGAAGCTTTCTTT.

J is TRBJ2-5 and V is TRBV5-1; the D gene is possibly TRBD1 (5 bases). The CDR3 extends over 14 amino acids. From germline, CDR1 is SGHRS and CDR2 YFSETQ. V lost 4 bases, J lost 5 bases, and 15 bases lay in between. CDR3 coding DNA: TGCGCCAGCAGCCTGACAGCTCTCGGGGAGACCCAGTACTTC. Its protein product is CASSLTALGETQYF.

This chain joins TRBV5-6 and TRBJ1-5; D is unresolved. The CDR3 consists of 14 residues. Germline-derived CDR1 and CDR2 are SGHDT and YYEEEE. V was pared by 0 bases and J by 3 bases, with 7 bases between. DNA for the CDR3: TGTGCCAGCAGCTTGGGAACAGACAATCAGCCCCAGCATTTT. Residues: CASSLGTDNQPQHF.

The sample holds a few counts of this clone. The rearrangement links TRBV5-1 to TRBJ2-7, with TRBD2 matching 7 bases. The CDR3 sequence is 16 residues long. Per the germline V gene, CDR1 is SGHRS and CDR2 is YFSETQ. The junction had 10 bases not matched to a gene; V was cut back by 4 bases and J by 0 bases. CDR3 in DNA: TGCGCCAGCAGCCCATCCCCCAGGACTAGCTCCTACGAGCAGTACTTC. Translated, it gives CASSPSPRTSSYEQYF.

V gene TRBV27 combines with J gene TRBJ2-7; the D is unclear. Deletions cut 5 bases from V and 2 bases from J, with 13 bases between. Germline CDR1 and CDR2: MNHEY and SMNVEV (reference sequence). This CDR3 is 14 amino acids long. The CDR3 loop is CASSPPPGTYEQYF. Here the CDR3 DNA reads TGTGCCAGCAGTCCCCCTCCAGGAACCTACGAGCAGTACTTC.

This clone was observed a few times. The chain recombines TRBV6-1 with TRBJ1-5, with TRBD1 matching over 9 bases. The V gene's germline CDR1 is MNHNS and CDR2 SASEGT. J lost 9 bases, V lost 5 bases, and 11 bases had no gene match. The CDR3 has 15 amino acids. This CDR3 reads CASSPGTGLGWPQHF. CDR3 coding DNA: TGTGCCAGCAGTCCGGGGACAGGGCTTGGGTGGCCCCAGCATTTT.

The chain uses TRBV7-9 and TRBJ2-5; D is undetermined. This CDR3 spans 13 amino acids. The germline CDR1 and CDR2 sequences are SEHNR and FQNEAQ (reference sequence). V was trimmed by 5 bases and J by 0 bases, leaving 7 bases between them. CDR3 loop: CASSPHYQETQYF. In DNA, the CDR3 is TGTGCCAGCAGCCCTCACTACCAAGAGACCCAGTACTTC.

The CDR3 spells CASSLSITGSNQPQHF. The CDR3 DNA reads as TGTGCCAGCAGTTTATCGATCACGGGGAGCAATCAGCCCCAGCATTTT. The chain is built from TRBV27 and TRBJ1-5; unclear D gene. The V and J ends lost 0 bases and 1 base respectively, with 10 bases between them. Germline V lookup: CDR1 MNHEY, CDR2 SMNVEV (reference sequence). There are 16 residues in the CDR3.

The V gene is TRBV5-1, the J gene TRBJ2-7, with TRBD1 matching over 7 bases. CDR1 is SGHRS, CDR2 YFSETQ, per germline. Losses at the gene ends were 2 bases for V and 4 bases for J; bases not matched to a gene: 3. The CDR3 has 13 residues. CDR3 sequence (DNA): TGCGCCAGCAGCTTTACGACAGGGTACGAGCAGTACTTC. Protein sequence: CASSFTTGYEQYF. Based on the CDR3 plus reference TRBV5-1 and TRBJ2-7, the full variable domain is KAGVTQTPRYLIKTRGQQVTLSCSPISGHRSVSWYQQTPGQGLQFLFEYFSETQRNKGNFPGRFSGRQFSNSRSEMNVSTLELGDSALYLCASSFTTGYEQYFGPGTRLTVT.

This rearrangement joins TRBV28 to TRBJ1-5, with unresolved D. This CDR3 is 14 amino acids long. Trimming shortened V by 4 bases and J by 0 bases, and 7 bases separated the two germline ends. Germline V gene sequence: CDR1 MDHEN, CDR2 SYDVKM. The CDR3 region is CASSWRGSNQPQHF. The CDR3 DNA reads as TGTGCCAGCAGTTGGCGGGGTAGCAATCAGCCCCAGCATTTT. Supplemented by reference TRBV28 and TRBJ1-5, the full variable domain reads DVKVTQSSRYLVKRTGEKVFLECVQDMDHENMFWYRQDPGLGLRLIYFSYDVKMKEKGDIPEGYSVSREKKERFSLILESASTNQTSMYLCASSWRGSNQPQHFGDGTRLSIL.

The chain has TRBV19 and TRBJ2-3; 9 nucleotides line up with TRBD1. The CDR3 is made up of 15 amino acids. Germline V gives CDR1 LNHDA, CDR2 SQIVND (reference sequence). V gave up 3 bases and J gave up 5 bases; unmatched junction bases: 6. The CDR3 region has the DNA TGTGCCAGTAGTATTGGGACAGGGTTAGGAGATACGCAGTATTTT. It codes for CASSIGTGLGDTQYF. The whole variable domain, filled in from reference TRBV19 and TRBJ2-3, reads DGGITQSPKYLFRKEGQNVTLSCEQNLNHDAMYWYRQDPGQGLRLIYYSQIVNDFQKGDIAEGYSVSREKKESFPLTVTSAQKNPTAFYLCASSIGTGLGDTQYFGPGTRLTVL.